The clone carrying this T cell receptor (beta chain) was counted ten times or more. Its antigen is unidentified. Those with hyperthyroidism were 18 to 65 years old, newly diagnosed, and ill for under 2 months. From RNA transcripts, TCR beta CDR3 regions were amplified. TCR CDR3 underwent first-round RT-PCR with the HTBI primer set. TCRdb re-derived calls from the multiplex PCR reads in MiXCR, one entry per CDR3 protein. Of 470,000 or so distinct CDR3 sequences in the sample, about a fifth are singletons; the top ten hold around a quarter. This specimen comes from a study of T cells in Graves' hyperthyroidism and ophthalmopathy. Findings and caveats of the study: Also found in blood were most expanded thyroid clonotypes above 0.001. Model predictions of ophthalmopathy came a median approximately 6 months before onset.

CDR3 length: 13 residues. Germline V gives CDR1 MNHEY, CDR2 SVGAGI. V lost 4 bases and J lost 6, with 12 bases in between. The chain combines TRBV6-5 with TRBJ1-2, with D tentatively TRBD1 (6 bases). Sequencing was carried out using blood. The sequence came from a man younger than 30 with Graves' hyperthyroidism. CDR3 in DNA: TGTGCCAGCAGTTCGACCAGGGGAGATGGCTACACCTTC. Encoded protein: CASSSTRGDGYTF.